This TCR beta chain originates from a study of blood T cells in healthy people across ages. A second PCR, run for about 6 to 11 cycles, used a sample-barcoded 5' primer plus a J-beta primer mix. MiXCR was run by TCRdb on the 5' RACE reads, yielding one entry per CDR3 protein. The data contain 710,000 or so distinct CDR3 sequences, roughly 32% of them singletons. Only a few counts were recorded for this clonotype. Its antigen is not identified. This CDR3 has 15 residues. The V gene's germline CDR1 is SGHDN and CDR2 FVKESK. The junction had 2 bases not matched to a gene; V was cut back by 1 base and J by 1 base. Study-wide points: Greater diversity and more naive CD4+ cells were seen in long-lived donors than in aged donors.

The V gene is TRBV14, the J gene TRBJ1-1; 8 bases align to TRBD1. This sequence originates from a woman aged 80 or over in good health. The sequenced sample consisted of blood. CDR3 sequence reads: CASSQAGQGNTEAFF. The CDR3 DNA is TGTGCCAGCAGCCAAGCCGGACAGGGGAACACTGAAGCTTTCTTT.